This entry concerns a single T cell receptor beta chain. The sample originates from a study of control samples from healthy donors and cancer patients. The table came from immunoSEQ multiplex PCR; TCRdb's copy has only in-frame clones and leaves some out. The repertoire holds fewer than 90,000 clones, with around 87% as singletons. The clonotype comes from a man aged 45-65 years in good health. Sequencing was performed on blood.

The CDR3 protein is CASSEEAGVGYTF. The CDR3 nucleotides are TGTGCCAGCAGTGAAGAAGCAGGGGTTGGCTACACCTTC. The V call is TRBV6-1, the J call TRBJ1-2, with a tentative D call TRBD1 (6 bases). CDR3 length: 13 residues. Germline V CDR1 and CDR2: MNHNS, SASEGT. V was pared by 1 base and J by 7 bases, with 10 bases between.